This TCR beta chain came from a study of CD4 T cells in relation to SARS-CoV-2 and coronaviruses. On the study more broadly: ViraFEST: roughly 10-day antigen culture of PBMCs, then TCR beta CDR3 sequencing. Patient ages ranged from 21 to 72, median 38.

The V gene's germline CDR1 is SQVTM and CDR2 ANQGSEA. The CDR3 length is 14 residues. V lost 5 bases, J lost 5 bases, and 10 bases stayed unmatched. Sorted naive or memory CD4+ cells met CEF peptides for 10 days. Naive and memory CD4+ T cells were cultured with CEF, then survey-sequenced. Sequencing used immunoSEQ multiplex PCR; TCRdb keeps in-frame clones, though not all of them. The sample holds about 36,000 clones, 70% to 85% seen once. As for this clone: The target antigen is unknown.

Sequenced sample: memory CD4+ T cells from PBMCs, cultured in vitro. This TCR was sampled from an adult with COVID-19. The V call is TRBV29-1, the J call TRBJ2-7, with TRBD2 matching over 9 bases. The CDR3 DNA reads as TGCAGCGTTAAACTAGGGGCGGGAGGGGACGAGCAGTACTTC. This gives the protein CSVKLGAGGDEQYF.